This is a list of T cell receptor beta chains from one sample in a study of blood T cell repertoires in COVID-19. This table comes from immunoSEQ multiplex PCR, and its TCRdb copy is limited to in-frame clones, with some not included. The table lists about 280,000 clones, about 87% of them singletons. The sequenced sample consisted of PBMCs or T cells enriched from blood (not recorded which). The source is a woman younger than 45 with acute COVID-19. CDR3s include the opening cysteine and the closing phenylalanine or tryptophan.

CDR3aa: CAWSGTAGNVGNQPQHF; v_gene: TRBV30
CDR3aa: CASSYTSRDRSYEQYF; v_gene: TRBV6-6
CDR3aa: CASSELWEADNEQFF; v_gene: TRBV25-1
CDR3aa: CASQDATGSLNTEAFF; v_gene: TRBV2
CDR3aa: CASSEEGQGYNEQFF; v_gene: TRBV2
CDR3aa: CASSASVQGTDTQYF; v_gene: TRBV18
CDR3aa: CASSPPRGQGADEQYF; v_gene: TRBV18
CDR3aa: CASSEDPDQETQYF; v_gene: TRBV6-1
CDR3aa: CASSTPLADSQETQYF; v_gene: TRBV5-4
CDR3aa: CASSFEWGRPDTQYF; v_gene: TRBV27
CDR3aa: CASSLYVTDTQYF; v_gene: TRBV5-4
CDR3aa: CASSPPAVEKLFF; v_gene: TRBV18
CDR3aa: CSVVVVLSTDTQYF; v_gene: TRBV29-1
CDR3aa: CASSDSYGTGAYGYTF; v_gene: TRBV6-4
CDR3aa: CASSEEGGQHF; v_gene: TRBV2
CDR3aa: CASSLEATGANNYGYTF; v_gene: TRBV5-1
CDR3aa: CASSVATAGADTQYF; v_gene: TRBV9
CDR3aa: CASSGAFDSLFYGYTF; v_gene: TRBV25-1
CDR3aa: CASSLWQGTDNEQFF; v_gene: TRBV7-9
CDR3aa: CSASRTSAYGELFF; v_gene: TRBV20-1
CDR3aa: CASSLELDTDTQYF; v_gene: TRBV11-2
CDR3aa: CASSQDRRGSVKAFF; v_gene: TRBV3-1/TRBV3-2
CDR3aa: CASSPGTVNNQPQHF; v_gene: TRBV28
CDR3aa: CASSQRLAGNYEQYF; v_gene: TRBV3-1/TRBV3-2
CDR3aa: CASSLNTGGGSEQYF; v_gene: TRBV5-1
CDR3aa: CATSDRQATNTGELFF; v_gene: TRBV24-1
CDR3aa: CASSPTGGELFF; v_gene: TRBV4-1
CDR3aa: CASSMTSGSLNEQFF; v_gene: TRBV7-3
CDR3aa: CASSLVDTDNEQFF; v_gene: TRBV7-8
CDR3aa: CASSPYVVLRGNEQFF; v_gene: TRBV5-6
CDR3aa: CASSIGQGVGYTF; v_gene: TRBV2
CDR3aa: CSVSGTSGVNEQFF; v_gene: TRBV29-1
CDR3aa: CAWSVGTPSGGQPQHF; v_gene: TRBV30
CDR3aa: CASSQDSSGGYNEQFF; v_gene: TRBV4-2
CDR3aa: CASRDIAGRTSGRAQQFF; v_gene: TRBV2
CDR3aa: CASSEYSQPQHF; v_gene: TRBV2
CDR3aa: CASSDSRGYNEQFF; v_gene: TRBV7-9
CDR3aa: CASRGQGGVGYTF; v_gene: TRBV5-4
CDR3aa: CASSLTSAGVSYEQYF; v_gene: TRBV27
CDR3aa: CASSSWLAGPPGTDTQYF; v_gene: TRBV27
CDR3aa: CASKTAGAETQYF; v_gene: TRBV28